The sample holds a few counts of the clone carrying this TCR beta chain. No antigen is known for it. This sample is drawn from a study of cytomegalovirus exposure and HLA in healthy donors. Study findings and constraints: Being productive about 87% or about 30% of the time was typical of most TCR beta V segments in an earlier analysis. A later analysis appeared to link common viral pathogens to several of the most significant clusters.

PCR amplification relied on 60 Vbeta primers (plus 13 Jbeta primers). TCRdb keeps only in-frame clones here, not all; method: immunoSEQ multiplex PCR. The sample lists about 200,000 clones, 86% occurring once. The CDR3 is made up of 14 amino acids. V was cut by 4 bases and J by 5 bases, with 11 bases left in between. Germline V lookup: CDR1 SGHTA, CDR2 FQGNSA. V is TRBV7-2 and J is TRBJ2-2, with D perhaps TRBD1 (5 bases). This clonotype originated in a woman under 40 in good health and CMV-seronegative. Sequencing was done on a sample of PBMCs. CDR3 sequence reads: CASSYQGGTGELFF. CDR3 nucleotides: TGTGCCAGCAGCTATCAGGGTGGGACCGGGGAGCTGTTTTTT.